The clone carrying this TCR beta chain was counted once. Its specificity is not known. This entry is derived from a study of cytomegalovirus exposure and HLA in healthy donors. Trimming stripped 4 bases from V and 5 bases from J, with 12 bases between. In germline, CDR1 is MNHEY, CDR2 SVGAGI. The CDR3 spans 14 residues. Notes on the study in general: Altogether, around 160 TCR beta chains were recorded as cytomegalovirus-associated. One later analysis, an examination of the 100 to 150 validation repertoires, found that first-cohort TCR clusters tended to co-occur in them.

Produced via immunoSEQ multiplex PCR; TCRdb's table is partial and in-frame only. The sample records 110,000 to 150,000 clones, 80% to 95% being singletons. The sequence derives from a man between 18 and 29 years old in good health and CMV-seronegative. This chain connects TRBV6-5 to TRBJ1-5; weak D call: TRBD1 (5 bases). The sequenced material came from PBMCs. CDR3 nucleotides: TGTGCCAGCAGTTCCTTCGACAGTTATCAGCCCCAGCATTTT. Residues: CASSSFDSYQPQHF.